One and the same sample provided the 15 T cell receptor beta chains below, sequenced in a study of cytomegalovirus exposure and HLA in healthy donors listed by TCRdb under 2017. Libraries were constructed by the immunoSEQ multiplex PCR assay. The multiplex PCR relied on a mix of 60 forward primers for TCR Vbeta segments and 13 reverse primers for TCR Jbeta segments. TCRdb provides this immuneACCESS table in a form limited to in-frame rearrangements. Some clones are lacking; in checked studies, under half of them reflect an unresolved V gene, and why the rest are absent is not known. This sample holds some 200,000 clones; approximately 78% were observed only once. Jointly, the top ten make up less than 2% of the sample. The sequencing sample was made of PBMCs. The origin of the receptors is a woman younger than 35 in good health and CMV-seronegative.

The CDR3 sequence: CASSQGSAGSYEQYF. In DNA, the CDR3 is TGTGCCAGCAGCCAAGGTAGCGCCGGCTCCTACGAGCAGTACTTC. J is TRBJ2-7 and V is TRBV7-2; weak D call: TRBD2 (5 bases). The germline V and J ends were trimmed by 5 bases and 0 bases, with 14 bases remaining between them. The germline CDR1 and CDR2 sequences are SGHTA and FQGNSA. The CDR3 totals 15 residues.

A few counts support this clone. The rearrangement uses TRBV18 and TRBJ2-7, with TRBD1 matching 8 bases. The CDR3 is 15 residues long. V was pared by 3 bases and J by 2 bases, with 6 bases of the junction left unmatched. The V gene's germline CDR1 is KGHSH and CDR2 LQKENI. CDR3 bases: TGTGCCAGCTCACCTTCCGACAGGGGAACCTACGAGCAGTACGTC. Amino acids: CASSPSDRGTYEQYV.

This rearrangement joins TRBV4-1 to TRBJ2-7; TRBD2 matches 7 bases. The CDR3 sequence is 15 residues long. The trim removed 0 bases at V and 4 bases at J, leaving 6 bases unmatched. Germline V gives CDR1 MGHRA, CDR2 YSYEKL. The CDR3 is CASSQEYREAYEQYF. DNA of the CDR3: TGCGCCAGCAGCCAAGAATATCGGGAGGCGTACGAGCAGTACTTC.

The V call is TRBV9, the J call TRBJ1-1; TRBD1 might be the D (6 bases). The CDR3 length is 15 residues. Germline CDR1 is SGDLS and CDR2 is YYNGEE. V was pared by 3 bases and J by 4 bases, with 16 bases between. In nucleotides, the CDR3 is TGTGCCAGCAGCGGGGGGGACACGGGAGGCACTGAAGCTTTCTTT. Translation: CASSGGDTGGTEAFF.

The J gene is TRBJ2-1, the V gene TRBV4-1; 7 positions match TRBD2. The CDR3 loop spans 14 amino acids. V shed 4 bases and J 6 bases; nucleotides not matched to a gene: 6. CDR1 is MGHRA and CDR2 is YSYEKL in the germline V gene. This chain's CDR3 is CASSPETSLNEQFF. In nucleotides, the CDR3 is TGCGCCAGCAGCCCCGAGACTAGCCTCAATGAGCAGTTCTTC.

This clone was recorded once. The J gene is TRBJ1-4, the V gene TRBV7-9; 10 bases match TRBD1. Trimming took 5 bases from V and 6 from J; bases not matched to a gene: 3. In germline, CDR1 is SEHNR, CDR2 FQNEAQ (reference sequence). The CDR3 extends over 14 amino acids. CDR3 nucleotide sequence: TGTGCCAGCAGCCGTGGGACAGGGGATGAAAAACTGTTTTTT. It yields the protein CASSRGTGDEKLFF.

As to this clone: Other DNA sequences in the same sample also yield this CDR3. This rearrangement joins TRBV18 to TRBJ2-5; D is possibly TRBD1 (5 bases). Trimming left V 3 bases short and J 1 base short, with 6 bases between. Germline V gene sequence: CDR1 KGHSH, CDR2 LQKENI. The CDR3 runs to 13 residues. CDR3 sequence reads: CASSPGLQETQYF. CDR3 DNA sequence: TGTGCCAGCTCACCGGGGCTCCAAGAGACCCAGTACTTC.

This clone occurred a few times. The J gene is TRBJ1-1, the V gene TRBV2; possible D gene TRBD1, 6 bases. Trimming removed 6 bases at V and 1 base at J, with 12 bases between. CDR3 length: 14 residues. Germline CDR1 SNHLY, CDR2 FYNNEI. The CDR3 nucleotides read TGTGCCAGCAGCAAGACAGGACCGAACACTGAAGCTTTCTTT. Translation: CASSKTGPNTEAFF.

This clone showed up just a few times. V gene TRBV5-4 combines with J gene TRBJ1-5; 9 nucleotides agree with TRBD1. There are 14 residues in the CDR3. The germline V gene encodes CDR1 SGHNT and CDR2 YYREEE (reference sequence). V dropped 5 bases and J dropped 5; count of bases not matched to a gene: 5. CDR3 coding DNA: TGTGCCAGCAGTCCCGGGACAGGGCATCAGCCCCAGCATTTT. Its translation is CASSPGTGHQPQHF.

This clone came up once. The rearrangement joins TRBV9 to TRBJ2-2, with 14 positions matching TRBD2. Germline CDR1 SGDLS, CDR2 YYNGEE. The CDR3 covers 18 residues. Unmatched junction bases numbered 10, after V lost 2 bases and J lost 7 bases. The CDR3 nucleotides read TGTGCCAGCAGCGTCAATCCGGGACTAGCGGGAGTCGACGGGGAGCTGTTTTTT. Its protein is CASSVNPGLAGVDGELFF.

V is TRBV9 and J is TRBJ1-2; D may be TRBD1 (6 bases). In germline, CDR1 is SGDLS, CDR2 YYNGEE. This CDR3 has 11 amino acids. V lost 3 bases and J lost 10, with 10 bases in between. The CDR3 sequence: CASSGQGHYTF. CDR3 DNA: TGTGCCAGCAGCGGGCAGGGACACTACACCTTC.

CDR3 in DNA: TGTGCCAGCAGCCAAGAGCTTAACAGGGTAAACACTGAAGCTTTCTTT. Amino acids: CASSQELNRVNTEAFF. The rearrangement links TRBV4-2 to TRBJ1-1, with D perhaps TRBD1 (6 bases). The CDR3 sequence is 16 residues long. Germline CDR1 reads LGHNA; CDR2 reads YNFKEQ. Trimming stripped 0 bases from V and 2 bases from J, with 13 bases between.

J is TRBJ2-1 and V is TRBV2; 7 positions match TRBD2. The CDR3 is 15 amino acids. V was pared by 4 bases and J by 5 bases, with 8 bases of the junction left unmatched. CDR1 SNHLY and CDR2 FYNNEI come from the germline V gene. The CDR3 DNA reads as TGTGCCAGCAGTGGGGGGGGTGGAGGGAACAATGAGCAGTTCTTC. Protein: CASSGGGGGNNEQFF.

The chain carries TRBV7-6 and TRBJ2-1; TRBD2 is a possible D gene (5 bases). The CDR3 is made up of 16 amino acids. Germline V gene data show CDR1 as SGHVS and CDR2 as FNYEAQ. Trimming stripped 5 bases from V and 0 bases from J, with 14 bases between. CDR3 DNA: TGTGCCAGCAGCGGATTTAGCGTCTACTCCTACAATGAGCAGTTCTTC. This sequence encodes CASSGFSVYSYNEQFF.

This rearrangement joins TRBV27 to TRBJ2-4; possibly TRBD1 for D (8 bases). Trimming cost V 5 bases and J 5 bases, with 13 bases left between them. Germline V gene data show CDR1 as MNHEY and CDR2 as SMNVEV (reference sequence). This CDR3 has 14 amino acids. The CDR3 nucleotides are TGTGCCAGCAGTCAAGCGGGACAGGAAAACATTCAGTACTTC. It encodes CASSQAGQENIQYF.